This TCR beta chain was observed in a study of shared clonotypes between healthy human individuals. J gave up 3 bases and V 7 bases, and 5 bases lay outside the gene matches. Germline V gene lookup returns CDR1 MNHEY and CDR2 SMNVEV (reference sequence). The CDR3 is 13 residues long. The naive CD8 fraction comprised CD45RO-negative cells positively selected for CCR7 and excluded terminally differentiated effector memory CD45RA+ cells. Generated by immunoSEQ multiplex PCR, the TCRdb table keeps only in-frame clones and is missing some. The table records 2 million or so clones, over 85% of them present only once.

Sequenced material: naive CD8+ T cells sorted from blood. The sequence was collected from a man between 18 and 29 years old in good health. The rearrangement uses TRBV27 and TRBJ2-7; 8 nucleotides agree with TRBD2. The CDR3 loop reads CASTGGTLYEQYF. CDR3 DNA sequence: TGTGCCAGCACGGGAGGGACTCTCTACGAGCAGTACTTC.